The 2 T cell receptor beta chains listed next were all sequenced from one sample in a study of cytomegalovirus exposure and HLA in healthy donors. PCR was performed using 60 Vbeta and 13 Jbeta primers. Profiling relied on immunoSEQ multiplex PCR, and the TCRdb table lists in-frame clones only, not all of them. The table has fewer than 75,000 clones, 65% to 90% seen once. The sequenced sample consisted of PBMCs. The receptor set was obtained from a man aged 30 to 45 in good health and CMV-seronegative.

The chain combines TRBV7-2 with TRBJ1-1, with 9 bases identical to TRBD1. J was trimmed by 5 bases and V by 5 bases; bases with no gene match: 9. In germline, CDR1 is SGHTA, CDR2 FQGNSA. This CDR3 has 15 residues. The CDR3 DNA sequence: TGTGCCAGCAGCCTCCTGACAGGGGGTGGGACTGAAGCTTTCTTT. Its protein is CASSLLTGGGTEAFF.

This clone was seen a few times. The chain has TRBV5-1 and TRBJ1-1; 7 nucleotides agree with TRBD1. J gave up 8 bases and V 0 bases, and 4 bases lay outside the gene matches. Germline V gives CDR1 SGHRS, CDR2 YFSETQ. The length of the CDR3 is 13 residues. In nucleotides, the CDR3 is TGCGCCAGCAGCTTGGCAGGGGGAGAAGAAGCTTTCTTT. Translation gives CASSLAGGEEAFF.